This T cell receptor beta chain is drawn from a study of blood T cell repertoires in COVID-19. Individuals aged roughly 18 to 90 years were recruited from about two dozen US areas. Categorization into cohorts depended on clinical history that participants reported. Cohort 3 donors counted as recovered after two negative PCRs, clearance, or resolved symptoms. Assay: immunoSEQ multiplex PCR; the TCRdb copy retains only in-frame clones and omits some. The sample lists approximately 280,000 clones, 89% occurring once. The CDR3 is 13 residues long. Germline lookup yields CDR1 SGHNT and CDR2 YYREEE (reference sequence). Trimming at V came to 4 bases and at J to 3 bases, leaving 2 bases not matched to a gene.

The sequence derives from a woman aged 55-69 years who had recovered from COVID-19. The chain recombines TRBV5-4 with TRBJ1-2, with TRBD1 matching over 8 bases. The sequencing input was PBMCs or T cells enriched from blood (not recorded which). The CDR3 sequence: CASSPTGDYGYTF. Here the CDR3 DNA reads TGTGCCAGCAGCCCGACAGGGGACTATGGCTACACCTTC. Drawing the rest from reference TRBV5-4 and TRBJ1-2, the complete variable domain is ETGVTQSPTHLIKTRGQQVTLRCSSQSGHNTVSWYQQALGQGPQFIFQYYREEENGRGNFPPRFSGLQFPNYSSELNVNALELDDSALYLCASSPTGDYGYTFGSGTRLTVV.